The table lists the clone carrying this T cell receptor beta chain with many counts. The source of the sample is a study of T cells in Graves' hyperthyroidism and ophthalmopathy. TCR beta CDR3 region amplification was performed from RNA transcripts. First-round RT-PCR with HTBI primers amplified the TCR CDR3 region. Using its own MiXCR run on the multiplex PCR reads, TCRdb lists one record per CDR3 protein. The sample lists approximately 300,000 distinct CDR3 sequences, roughly a fifth occurring once. Sequencing was performed on blood. This TCR was recovered from a man aged 50-60 years with Graves' ophthalmopathy.

The CDR3 is CASRREYTGELFF. The CDR3 DNA reads as TGTGCCAGCCGTAGGGAGTACACCGGGGAGCTGTTTTTT. The chain recombines TRBV7-2 with TRBJ2-2; TRBD2 is a possible D gene (5 bases). Germline V lookup: CDR1 SGHTA, CDR2 FQGNSA. The CDR3 length is 13 residues. Trimming pared 8 bases from V and 3 bases from J, leaving 10 bases between.